This T cell receptor (beta chain) is drawn from a study of blood T cell repertoires in COVID-19. Overall study: The United States, Italy and Spain were the sources of the acute and convalescent COVID-19 samples. PBMCs, B-cell-depleted T cells, or T cells were the source of the cDNA or gDNA that made up the material.

Trimming stripped 0 bases from V and 9 bases from J, with 11 bases between. CDR3 length equals 13 residues. Germline values: CDR1 KGHDR, CDR2 SFDVKD. Seattle cases were enrolled at active infection and followed longitudinally. Clones were sequenced by immunoSEQ multiplex PCR, and TCRdb holds only the in-frame ones, with some missing. The data hold roughly 500,000 clones, with roughly nine tenths observed a single time. The V and J genes are TRBV24-1 and TRBJ2-7; D is unresolved. The receptor was isolated from a man between 18 and 35 years old with COVID-19, enrolled during active disease. The sample taken for sequencing was peripheral blood. In DNA, the CDR3 is TGTGCCACCAGTGATTTGAGGTTTCTAGGGCAGTACTTC. This gives the protein CATSDLRFLGQYF.